One and the same sample provided the 20 T cell receptor beta chains below, sequenced in a study of long-term antiretroviral therapy in people with HIV. immunoSEQ v3.0 was run at survey level. Measured with immunoSEQ multiplex PCR; TCRdb has only the in-frame clones, and not every one. The sample yields about 28,000 clones, 93% seen once. Sample: unsorted PBMCs, taken 6.2 years after starting antiretroviral therapy. These receptors all stem from a man aged 40-50 years with HIV.

About this clone itself: The junction departs from germline at one end; a sequencing error may be responsible. V usage is TRBV4-1 and J usage is TRBJ1-4, with a weak D call TRBD1 (5 bases). The germline V gene has CDR1 MGHRA and CDR2 YSYEKL. There are 15 residues in the CDR3. CDR3 coding DNA: TGCGCCAGCAGCAAAGACGGGGGGGTTAATGAAAAACTGTTTTTT. Its protein is CASSKDGGVNEKLFF.

This chain connects TRBV6-5 to TRBJ1-2; D may be TRBD1 (5 bases). Trimming cost V 7 bases and J 4 bases, with 16 bases left between them. Per germline, CDR1 MNHEY and CDR2 SVGAGI. There are 14 residues in the CDR3. The DNA for the CDR3 is TGTGCCAGCATCTACGGGCGGGGCCCCTATGGCTACACCTTC. Translation gives CASIYGRGPYGYTF.

The V gene is TRBV29-1, the J gene TRBJ2-4; TRBD1 is a possible D gene (6 bases). There are 13 residues in the CDR3. V was clipped by 6 bases and J by 0 bases, with 9 bases between them. CDR1 and CDR2 (germline): SQVTM, ANQGSEA. In nucleotides, the CDR3 is TGCAGCGTAACAGGGACAGCCAAAAACATTCAGTACTTC. It translates to CSVTGTAKNIQYF.

This chain connects TRBV7-6 to TRBJ2-3, with 8 positions matching TRBD2. V shed 1 base and J 5 bases; nucleotides not matched to a gene: 5. The CDR3 loop spans 15 amino acids. The V gene's germline CDR1 is SGHVS and CDR2 FNYEAQ. For the CDR3, the DNA is TGTGCCAGCAGCTTAGTCGGGGGGGTTAGAGATACGCAGTATTTT. It specifies CASSLVGGVRDTQYF.

The genes are TRBV6-1 and TRBJ1-4; D gene uncertain. CDR3 size: 16 residues. V was pared by 4 bases and J by 0 bases, with 12 bases between. Per the germline V gene, CDR1 is MNHNS and CDR2 is SASEGT. Here the CDR3 DNA reads TGTGCCAGCAGTGCCGCAGGAATTGCAACTAATGAAAAACTGTTTTTT. It yields the protein CASSAAGIATNEKLFF.

This clone appeared once. The chain is built from TRBV19 and TRBJ2-7; D uncertain. Germline V gene sequence: CDR1 LNHDA, CDR2 SQIVND (reference sequence). Deletions cut 0 bases from V and 4 bases from J, with 13 bases between. This CDR3 is built from 15 residues. CDR3 sequence reads: CASSIELTPMYEQYF. The DNA for the CDR3 is TGTGCCAGTAGTATAGAATTGACGCCTATGTACGAGCAGTACTTC.

A remark on this clone: The same CDR3 also results from other DNA sequences found in this sample. The rearrangement joins TRBV5-4 to TRBJ2-3, with 12 bases aligning to TRBD2. This CDR3 spans 16 amino acids. The germline V gene has CDR1 SGHNT and CDR2 YYREEE (reference sequence). V gave up 4 bases and J gave up 2 bases; unmatched junction bases: 5. CDR3 bases: TGTGCCAGCAGCCCCCTAGCGGGAGGGGCCACAGATACGCAGTATTTT. As protein: CASSPLAGGATDTQYF. Variable domain in full (rest from reference TRBV5-4 and TRBJ2-3): ETGVTQSPTHLIKTRGQQVTLRCSSQSGHNTVSWYQQALGQGPQFIFQYYREEENGRGNFPPRFSGLQFPNYSSELNVNALELDDSALYLCASSPLAGGATDTQYFGPGTRLTVL.

The chain employs TRBV18 and TRBJ1-2; D is ambiguous. Between the trimmed V and J ends, which lost 2 bases and 8 bases, there was a span of 9 bases. CDR1 and CDR2 (germline): KGHSH, LQKENI. The CDR3 sequence is 12 residues long. The CDR3 bases are TGTGCCAGCTCACCAGGACTCTCGGGCTACACCTTC. Its protein product is CASSPGLSGYTF.

CDR3 in DNA: TGTGCCAGCAGCGCAGGAGACGGGGAGATCAATGAGCAGTTCTTC. It translates to CASSAGDGEINEQFF. The chain couples TRBV7-6 to TRBJ2-1; TRBD2 might be the D (5 bases). Germline loops: CDR1 SGHVS, CDR2 FNYEAQ. V lost 5 bases to trimming and J lost 6 bases, with 17 bases between them. The CDR3 totals 15 residues.

The J gene is TRBJ1-2, the V gene TRBV18; possible D gene TRBD1, 6 bases. Deletions cut 4 bases from V and 6 bases from J, with 12 bases between. Germline V lookup: CDR1 KGHSH, CDR2 LQKENI. This CDR3 has 13 residues. CDR3 region: CASSQQGLHGYTF. As DNA, the CDR3 is TGTGCCAGCTCACAACAGGGTCTCCATGGCTACACCTTC. The full variable domain, completed using reference TRBV18 and TRBJ1-2, is NAGVMQNPRHLVRRRGQEARLRCSPMKGHSHVYWYRQLPEEGLKFMVYLQKENIIDESGMPKERFSAEFPKEGPSILRIQQVVRGDSAAYFCASSQQGLHGYTFGSGTRLTVV.

This sequence joins TRBV7-3 and TRBJ2-2, with 9 bases that match TRBD1. CDR3 size: 16 residues. Germline assignment: CDR1 SGHTA and CDR2 FQGTGA. V trimming: 1 base; J trimming: 4 bases; junction bases outside the gene matches: 4. CDR3 amino acids: CASSLKQGARTGELFF. The CDR3 bases are TGTGCCAGCAGCTTAAAACAGGGGGCGCGCACCGGGGAGCTGTTTTTT. Combining the CDR3 with reference TRBV7-3 and TRBJ2-2 gives the whole variable domain GAGVSQTPSNKVTEKGKYVELRCDPISGHTALYWYRQSLGQGPEFLIYFQGTGAADDSGLPNDRFFAVRPEGSVSTLKIQRTERGDSAVYLCASSLKQGARTGELFFGEGSRLTVL.

This clone is a singleton in its sample. The rearrangement links TRBV7-6 to TRBJ2-5; D is uncertain. The CDR3 runs 15 residues. CDR1 is SGHVS and CDR2 is FNYEAQ in the germline V gene. With 1 base removed from V and 4 bases from J, the gap between germline ends came to 13 bases. The CDR3 bases are TGTGCCAGCAGCTTAGGTGGACCCGGACGAGAGACCCAGTACTTC. Its translation: CASSLGGPGRETQYF. Supplemented by reference TRBV7-6 and TRBJ2-5, the full variable domain reads GAGVSQSPRYKVTKRGQDVALRCDPISGHVSLYWYRQALGQGPEFLTYFNYEAQQDKSGLPNDRFSAERPEGSISTLTIQRTEQRDSAMYRCASSLGGPGRETQYFGPGTRLLVL.

V and J are TRBV29-1 and TRBJ2-2, with D possibly called TRBD1 or TRBD2 (6 bases each). The CDR3 runs to 14 residues. Germline V gene data show CDR1 as SQVTM and CDR2 as ANQGSEA. Between the trimmed V and J ends, which lost 4 bases and 5 bases, there was a span of 14 bases. The CDR3 coding sequence is TGCAGCGTTGTAGGGCAGGGGAGGACCGGGGAGCTGTTTTTT. Translation gives CSVVGQGRTGELFF.

The chain couples TRBV2 to TRBJ2-5, with 11 bases fitting TRBD2. Trimming took 3 bases from V and 5 from J; bases not matched to a gene: 8. This CDR3 is built from 16 residues. The V gene's germline CDR1 is SNHLY and CDR2 FYNNEI. The CDR3 here is CASSDDLAGGSETQYF. In DNA, the CDR3 is TGTGCCAGCAGTGATGACCTAGCGGGAGGTAGCGAGACCCAGTACTTC.

As regards this clone: The junction differs from germline at one of its ends, possibly a read error. The V and J genes are TRBV7-7 and TRBJ2-7; possibly TRBD1 or TRBD2 for D (6 bases each). CDR1 SSHAT and CDR2 FNYEAQ come from the germline V gene (reference sequence). This CDR3 comprises 14 residues. As DNA, the CDR3 is TGTGCTAGCAGCTTAGCGGAAGGGGGGTACGAGCAGTACTTC. Encoded protein: CASSLAEGGYEQYF.

This chain links TRBV27 with TRBJ2-7, with D possibly being TRBD1 (6 bases). Germline V gene sequence: CDR1 MNHEY, CDR2 SMNVEV (reference sequence). The length of the CDR3 is 12 residues. V lost 9 bases and J 5 bases, leaving 14 bases between the germline ends. The CDR3 sequence is CASGGGVDEQYF. The CDR3 DNA follows: TGTGCCAGTGGGGGCGGCGTGGACGAGCAGTACTTC.

V is TRBV21-1 and J is TRBJ1-3; TRBD1 was called by the table and not checked on the DNA. TRBV21-1 is a known pseudogene. The CDR3 loop spans 14 amino acids. The chain's CDR3 is CASSTGGSGNTIYF. CDR3 bases: TGTGCCAGCAGTACAGGGGGCTCTGGAAACACCATATATTTT.

The rearrangement joins TRBV15 to TRBJ1-1; D possibly corresponds to TRBD1 (6 bases). The germline gives CDR1 LNHNV, CDR2 YYDKDF (reference sequence). Between the trimmed V and J ends, which lost 0 bases and 1 base, there was a span of 12 bases. The CDR3 extends over 16 amino acids. The CDR3 sequence: CATSRERTVSNTEAFF. The DNA of the CDR3 is TGTGCCACCAGCAGAGAGAGGACAGTTTCGAACACTGAAGCTTTCTTT.

The chain employs TRBV10-1 and TRBJ2-7, with 8 nucleotides matching TRBD2. The CDR3 loop spans 15 amino acids. The V gene end was trimmed by 3 bases and the J gene end by 4 bases; junction bases not matched to a gene: 8. CDR1 WNHNN and CDR2 SYGVQD come from the germline V gene (reference sequence). CDR3 amino acids: CASSDGGGTGYEQYF. In nucleotides, the CDR3 is TGCGCCAGCAGTGATGGCGGGGGGACGGGGTACGAGCAGTACTTC.

The rearrangement links TRBV19 to TRBJ2-4; D is undetermined. Trimming left V 6 bases short and J 7 bases short, with 13 bases between. The CDR3 is made up of 13 amino acids. Germline CDR1 reads LNHDA; CDR2 reads SQIVND (reference sequence). CDR3 DNA: TGTGCCAGTAGCATCCCTCACAGTAACATTCAGTACTTC. Translated: CASSIPHSNIQYF.